What follows describes a single T cell receptor beta chain. This sample stems from a study of blood T cell repertoires in COVID-19. Data came from immunoSEQ multiplex PCR; TCRdb stores just in-frame clones and leaves some out. This sample has 200,000 to 250,000 clones, with 65% to 90% found just once. The specimen sequenced was PBMCs or T cells enriched from blood (not recorded which). The receptor's source is a woman aged 45-65 years with acute COVID-19.

The CDR3 reads CASSLSSGQLHSPLHF. The CDR3, as DNA: TGTGCCAGCAGTTTATCGAGTGGACAGCTACATTCACCCCTCCACTTT. This sequence joins TRBV28 and TRBJ1-6; maybe TRBD1 (6 bases). Trimming stripped 1 base from V and 8 bases from J, with 15 bases between. Germline assignment: CDR1 MDHEN and CDR2 SYDVKM. The CDR3 contains 16 residues.